The rows below give T cell receptor beta chains drawn from one sample of a study of blood T cell repertoires in COVID-19. Sequencing was performed with immunoSEQ multiplex PCR; in TCRdb, only in-frame clones are kept and a portion is missing. In the table there are tens of thousands of clones, 87% of which are singletons. Input material: peripheral blood. The receptors were sampled from a woman in her forties or fifties with active or convalescent COVID-19. Both conserved end residues are part of each CDR3. Each record gives: D gene, V gene, clone size, J gene, CDR3 DNA, CDR3 protein. A D gene is named only where the DNA matches it firmly. Clone sizes are given selectively: once, few, many, or a class where the clone is expanded.

d_gene: TRBD1
v_gene: TRBV5-6
abundance: once
j_gene: TRBJ2-2
CDR3nt: TGTGCCAGCAGTCGGACAGGGAACACCGGGGAGCTGTTTTTT
CDR3aa: CASSRTGNTGELFF

d_gene: .
v_gene: TRBV2
abundance: .
j_gene: TRBJ2-2
CDR3nt: TGTGCCAGCAGTGAATCTCGACGGGCGAACACCGGGGAGCTGTTTTTT
CDR3aa: CASSESRRANTGELFF

d_gene: .
v_gene: TRBV5-5
abundance: .
j_gene: TRBJ1-2
CDR3nt: TGTGCCAGCAGCTTGGAGGTGCGGGGGCAATCCTATGGCTACACCTTC
CDR3aa: CASSLEVRGQSYGYTF

d_gene: TRBD1
v_gene: TRBV6-6
abundance: .
j_gene: TRBJ1-2
CDR3nt: TGTGCCAGCAGCACGACCGGGACAGCCCTAAACTATGGCTACACCTTC
CDR3aa: CASSTTGTALNYGYTF

d_gene: TRBD1
v_gene: TRBV7-2
abundance: .
j_gene: TRBJ1-3
CDR3nt: TGTGCCAGCAGCCCGGCCCAGGGGGCGCGATCTGGAAACACCATATATTTT
CDR3aa: CASSPAQGARSGNTIYF

d_gene: .
v_gene: TRBV9
abundance: .
j_gene: TRBJ2-7
CDR3nt: TGTGCCAGCAGCGTAGGACAGGTAGACTACGAGCAGTACTTC
CDR3aa: CASSVGQVDYEQYF

d_gene: TRBD1
v_gene: TRBV4-3
abundance: .
j_gene: TRBJ2-4
CDR3nt: TGCGCCAGCAGCCAGTCGACAGGGATAGGGAACATTCAGTACTTC
CDR3aa: CASSQSTGIGNIQYF

d_gene: TRBD1
v_gene: TRBV5-1
abundance: .
j_gene: TRBJ2-5
CDR3nt: TGCGCCAGCAGCTTGGGGTCGACAGGGGTTGTGACCCAGTACTTC
CDR3aa: CASSLGSTGVVTQYF

d_gene: TRBD1
v_gene: TRBV28
abundance: .
j_gene: TRBJ2-7
CDR3nt: TGTGCCAGCAGTTCAGGACAGGTCAACTACCTCTACGAGCAGTACTTC
CDR3aa: CASSSGQVNYLYEQYF

d_gene: .
v_gene: TRBV30
abundance: .
j_gene: TRBJ1-1
CDR3nt: TGTGCCTGGAGGAATCAGGGCCGCTTCGAAGCTTTCTTT
CDR3aa: CAWRNQGRFEAFF

d_gene: TRBD2
v_gene: TRBV9
abundance: .
j_gene: TRBJ2-5
CDR3nt: TGTGCCAGCAGCGACCTAGCGGGGGGGCGGGAGACCCAGTACTTC
CDR3aa: CASSDLAGGRETQYF

d_gene: .
v_gene: TRBV19
abundance: .
j_gene: TRBJ1-5
CDR3nt: TGTGCCAGTAGTATAGATTTGTATAGCAATCAGCCCCAGCATTTT
CDR3aa: CASSIDLYSNQPQHF

d_gene: .
v_gene: TRBV7-8
abundance: .
j_gene: TRBJ1-1
CDR3nt: TGTGCCAGCAGCTTAGCAGTTGGAGTGAACACTGAAGCTTTCTTT
CDR3aa: CASSLAVGVNTEAFF

d_gene: .
v_gene: TRBV19
abundance: .
j_gene: TRBJ2-3
CDR3nt: TGTGCCAGTAGTACCCACAGGGGGGGAACAGATACGCAGTATTTT
CDR3aa: CASSTHRGGTDTQYF

d_gene: .
v_gene: TRBV7-2
abundance: few
j_gene: TRBJ1-5
CDR3nt: TGTGCCAGCAGCTTAGTTGGGGGCGAACAGCCCCAGCATTTT
CDR3aa: CASSLVGGEQPQHF

d_gene: TRBD1
v_gene: TRBV29-1
abundance: .
j_gene: TRBJ1-2
CDR3nt: TGCACCACCCTCGAGGACAGGGGTGGCTACACCTTC
CDR3aa: CTTLEDRGGYTF

d_gene: TRBD1
v_gene: TRBV29-1
abundance: .
j_gene: TRBJ2-3
CDR3nt: TGCAGCGTTGGACAGGGGTTTGATACGCAGTATTTT
CDR3aa: CSVGQGFDTQYF

d_gene: TRBD1
v_gene: TRBV7-2
abundance: .
j_gene: TRBJ1-5
CDR3nt: TGTGCCAGCAGCCAGACAGGGGGCAATCAGCCCCAGCATTTT
CDR3aa: CASSQTGGNQPQHF

d_gene: TRBD2
v_gene: TRBV5-8
abundance: .
j_gene: TRBJ2-1
CDR3nt: TGTGCCAGCAGCGGACTAGCGGGGCGGGGGAATGAGCAGTTCTTC
CDR3aa: CASSGLAGRGNEQFF

d_gene: .
v_gene: TRBV9
abundance: .
j_gene: TRBJ1-6
CDR3nt: TGTGCCAGCAGCGTAGCTGAGTCACCCCTCCACTTT
CDR3aa: CASSVAESPLHF

d_gene: .
v_gene: TRBV15
abundance: .
j_gene: TRBJ1-1
CDR3nt: TGTGCCACCAGCAGAGGTAGCGTGGGGATTGAAGCTTTCTTT
CDR3aa: CATSRGSVGIEAFF

d_gene: .
v_gene: TRBV7-8
abundance: .
j_gene: TRBJ2-5
CDR3nt: TGTGCCAGCAGCTTAAACCTCCGGGTCCAAGAGACCCAGTACTTC
CDR3aa: CASSLNLRVQETQYF

d_gene: .
v_gene: TRBV4-2
abundance: few
j_gene: TRBJ2-6
CDR3nt: TGTGCCAGCAGCCAAGAGCCACAGGAGAGCTCTGGGGCCAACGTCCTGACTTTC
CDR3aa: CASSQEPQESSGANVLTF

d_gene: TRBD1
v_gene: TRBV6-5
abundance: .
j_gene: TRBJ2-7
CDR3nt: TGTGCCACACAGGGGACGTACGAGCAGTACTTC
CDR3aa: CATQGTYEQYF

d_gene: TRBD1
v_gene: TRBV6-5
abundance: .
j_gene: TRBJ2-7
CDR3nt: TGTGCCAGCAGGGGGACAGGGGGCAGATACGAGCAGTACTTC
CDR3aa: CASRGTGGRYEQYF

d_gene: .
v_gene: TRBV19
abundance: .
j_gene: TRBJ2-4
CDR3nt: TGTGCCAGTAGTATAAATGGGGGCCCCAAAAACATTCAGTACTTC
CDR3aa: CASSINGGPKNIQYF

d_gene: TRBD1
v_gene: TRBV19
abundance: .
j_gene: TRBJ1-5
CDR3nt: TGTGCCAGTAGTATCCGCGGACAGGGTGTACATCAGCCCCAGCATTTT
CDR3aa: CASSIRGQGVHQPQHF

d_gene: .
v_gene: TRBV30
abundance: .
j_gene: TRBJ1-6
CDR3nt: TGTGCCTGGAGAATCGGGGGTAGTAATAATTCACCCCTCCACTTT
CDR3aa: CAWRIGGSNNSPLHF

d_gene: TRBD1
v_gene: TRBV12-5
abundance: .
j_gene: TRBJ1-1
CDR3nt: TGTGCTAGTGGACGGACAGGGAACACTGAAGCTTTCTTT
CDR3aa: CASGRTGNTEAFF

d_gene: .
v_gene: TRBV6-5
abundance: .
j_gene: TRBJ2-1
CDR3nt: TGTGCCAGCCGGTCCAACTACAATGAGCAGTTCTTC
CDR3aa: CASRSNYNEQFF

d_gene: TRBD1
v_gene: TRBV6-5
abundance: .
j_gene: TRBJ1-6
CDR3nt: TGTGCCAGCAGTACTCGACAGGGCTGGAATTCACCCCTCCACTTT
CDR3aa: CASSTRQGWNSPLHF

d_gene: .
v_gene: TRBV12-3/TRBV12-4
abundance: .
j_gene: TRBJ2-7
CDR3nt: TGTGCCAGCAGAATCAGGGGTGAGCAGTACTTC
CDR3aa: CASRIRGEQYF

d_gene: TRBD1
v_gene: TRBV7-2
abundance: .
j_gene: TRBJ1-1
CDR3nt: TGTGCCAGCAGCCAACAGGGGGCGAGTGAAGCTTTCTTT
CDR3aa: CASSQQGASEAFF

d_gene: .
v_gene: TRBV28
abundance: .
j_gene: TRBJ2-7
CDR3nt: TGTGCCAGCAGTTCAACCCTGGGCATTGGGTACGAGCAGTACTTC
CDR3aa: CASSSTLGIGYEQYF

d_gene: TRBD1
v_gene: TRBV6-5
abundance: .
j_gene: TRBJ1-1
CDR3nt: TGTGCCAGCAGTTCAATAGGACAGGGAATCAATACTGAAGCTTTCTTT
CDR3aa: CASSSIGQGINTEAFF

d_gene: TRBD2
v_gene: TRBV12-5
abundance: .
j_gene: TRBJ2-3
CDR3nt: TGTGCTAGTGGTCCCTATCGGGGGGGGAGCACAGATACGCAGTATTTT
CDR3aa: CASGPYRGGSTDTQYF

d_gene: TRBD1
v_gene: TRBV3-1/TRBV3-2
abundance: .
j_gene: TRBJ1-5
CDR3nt: TGTGCCAGCAGCCACATAAAGGACAGGCTCCTAAATCAGCCCCAGCATTTT
CDR3aa: CASSHIKDRLLNQPQHF

d_gene: TRBD1
v_gene: TRBV2
abundance: .
j_gene: TRBJ2-1
CDR3nt: TGTGCCAGCAGTGGGGACAGAAATGAGCAGTTCTTC
CDR3aa: CASSGDRNEQFF

d_gene: .
v_gene: TRBV7-8
abundance: .
j_gene: TRBJ1-3
CDR3nt: TGTGCCAGCAGTAACCTAGGAAACACCATATATTTT
CDR3aa: CASSNLGNTIYF

d_gene: TRBD2
v_gene: TRBV5-8
abundance: .
j_gene: TRBJ2-3
CDR3nt: TGTGCCAGCAGCCCCGGACTAGCGGGGCCCGCCACAGATACGCAGTATTTT
CDR3aa: CASSPGLAGPATDTQYF

d_gene: TRBD1
v_gene: TRBV4-3
abundance: .
j_gene: TRBJ1-4
CDR3nt: TGCGCCAGCAGCCAACAGGGGGCCCAGAATGAAAAACTGTTTTTT
CDR3aa: CASSQQGAQNEKLFF

d_gene: TRBD2
v_gene: TRBV2
abundance: once
j_gene: TRBJ2-3
CDR3nt: TGTGCCAGCACAGGTCTAGCGGCTCATACGCAGTATTTT
CDR3aa: CASTGLAAHTQYF

d_gene: .
v_gene: TRBV6-5
abundance: .
j_gene: TRBJ2-5
CDR3nt: TGTGCCAGCAGTTACCCCAGAATGGGGGCTGGGGAGACCCAGTACTTC
CDR3aa: CASSYPRMGAGETQYF

d_gene: TRBD1
v_gene: TRBV5-6
abundance: .
j_gene: TRBJ1-2
CDR3nt: TGTGCCAGCAGCTGGACAGGGAACTATGGCTACACCTTC
CDR3aa: CASSWTGNYGYTF

d_gene: .
v_gene: TRBV7-9
abundance: .
j_gene: TRBJ1-5
CDR3nt: TGTGCCAGCAGCGTTACTTATCAGCCCCAGCATTTT
CDR3aa: CASSVTYQPQHF